This T cell receptor beta chain was retrieved from a study of spatial heterogeneity in lung cancer. Whole-study context: Raw reads showed each unique TCR and UMI combination turning up more than ten times on average. Study-wide results and caveats: Expanded tumor TCRs that were ubiquitous appeared in blood more at resection than follow-up.

CDR3 size: 14 residues. V was trimmed by 8 bases and J by 6 bases, leaving 16 bases between them. Noted time point: sample taken at primary tumor resection. Tumor, nontumor lung or frozen PBMC supplied whole RNA that was sequenced unsorted. Donors were fewer than 90 untreated early-stage non-small cell lung cancer patients. This clonotype was counted only a few times. As yet, its antigen is unknown. Little can be read into the size of this beta chain, an off-target read in a library designed for alpha chains. TCR cDNA molecules were tagged individually, and each one carried a unique molecular identifier. From the 5' RACE reads, TCRdb called clonotypes with MiXCR, one entry per CDR3 protein. The table lists about 12,000 distinct CDR3 sequences, about 3.9% of them singletons.

This material consisted of PBMCs, taken at surgery. The source of this sequence is a male donor with early-stage non-small cell lung cancer. The V call is TRBV12-3 or TRBV12-4, the J call TRBJ2-2; D gene ambiguous. This chain's CDR3 is CASLPRDRSGELFF. The CDR3, as DNA: TGTGCCAGCCTTCCCAGAGATCGATCCGGGGAGCTGTTTTTT.